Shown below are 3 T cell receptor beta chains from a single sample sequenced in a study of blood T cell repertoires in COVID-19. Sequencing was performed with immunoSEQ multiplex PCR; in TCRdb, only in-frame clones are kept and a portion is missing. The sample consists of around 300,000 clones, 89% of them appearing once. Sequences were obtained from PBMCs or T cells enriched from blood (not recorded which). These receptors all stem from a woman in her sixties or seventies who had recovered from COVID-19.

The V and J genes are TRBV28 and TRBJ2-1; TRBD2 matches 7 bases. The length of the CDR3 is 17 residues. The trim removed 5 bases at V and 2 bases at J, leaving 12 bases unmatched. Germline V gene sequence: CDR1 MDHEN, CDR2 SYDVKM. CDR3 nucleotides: TGTGCCAGCAGTCCCGCGGGAGCAGGGAAGGCCTACAATGAGCAGTTCTTC. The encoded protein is CASSPAGAGKAYNEQFF.

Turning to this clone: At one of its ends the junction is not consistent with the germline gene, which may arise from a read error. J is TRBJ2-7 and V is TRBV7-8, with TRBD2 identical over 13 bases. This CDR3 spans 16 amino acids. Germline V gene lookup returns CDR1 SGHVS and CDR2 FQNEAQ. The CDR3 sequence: CASSSLAGGPSHEQYF. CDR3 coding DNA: TGTGCCAGCAGCTCACTAGCGGGAGGGCCCTCCCACGAGCAGTACTTC. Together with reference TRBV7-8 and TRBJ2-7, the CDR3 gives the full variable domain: GAGVSQSPRYKVAKRGQDVALRCDPISGHVSLFWYQQALGQGPEFLTYFQNEAQLDKSGLPSDRFFAERPEGSVSTLKIQRTQQEDSAVYLCASSSLAGGPSHEQYFGPGTRLTVT.

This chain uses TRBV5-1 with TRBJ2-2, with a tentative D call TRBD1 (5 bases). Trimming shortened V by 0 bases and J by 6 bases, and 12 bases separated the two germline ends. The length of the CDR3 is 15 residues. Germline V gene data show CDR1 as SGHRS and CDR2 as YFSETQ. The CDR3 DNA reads TGCGCCAGCAGCTTGGTAAACAGGTCTTCCGGGGAGCTGTTTTTT. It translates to CASSLVNRSSGELFF.